Detailed here is one TCR beta chain. This entry comes from a study of shared clonotypes between healthy human individuals. The wider study: CD4 naive and memory got three plates each, CD8 naive two, CD8 memory one.

The CDR3 sequence is 16 residues long. Germline CDR1 and CDR2: SGHAT and FQNNGV. Trimming shortened V by 5 bases and J by 0 bases, and 15 bases separated the two germline ends. Sequenced by immunoSEQ multiplex PCR; TCRdb stores in-frame clones only, minus some. This sample has roughly 1,500,000 clones; around 98.5% occur once, and the top ten carry 0.36%. The sample comprised naive CD4+ T cells sorted from blood. The subset was: CD45RA+ positively selected. The genes are TRBV11-2 and TRBJ2-3; weak D call: TRBD1 (6 bases). This TCR derives from a man aged 25 to 45 in good health. The CDR3 DNA sequence: TGTGCCAGCAGCCTAAGTATGGGGACAAGCACAGATACGCAGTATTTT. It yields the protein CASSLSMGTSTDTQYF.